Following are 25 T cell receptor beta chains from one sample sequenced in a study of blood T cells in healthy people across ages. Then a second PCR, running roughly 6 to 12 cycles, was carried out with a sample-barcoded 5' primer and a J-beta primer mix. Each CDR3 protein is one row after TCRdb ran MiXCR on the 5' RACE reads. The profile shows 1,500,000 or so distinct CDR3 sequences, about 42% of them singletons. The sample comprised blood. These receptors came from a woman between 18 and 30 years old in good health.

The chain couples TRBV7-2 to TRBJ1-6; no reliable D call. The CDR3 length is 15 residues. Germline V CDR1 and CDR2: SGHTA, FQGNSA. The V end lost 2 bases, the J end lost 10 bases, and 15 bases lay between the germline ends. The CDR3, as DNA: TGTGCCAGCAGCTTAAGTCAGAATCCGAGGTCACCCCTCCACTTT. Amino acids: CASSLSQNPRSPLHF. The entire variable domain, with the rest obtained from reference TRBV7-2 and TRBJ1-6, is as follows: GAGVSQSPSNKVTEKGKDVELRCDPISGHTALYWYRQSLGQGLEFLIYFQGNSAPDKSGLPSDRFSAERTGGSVSTLTIQRTQQEDSAVYLCASSLSQNPRSPLHFGNGTRLTVT.

This chain uses TRBV6-2 or TRBV6-3 with TRBJ2-1, with D possibly TRBD2 on 5 matching bases. This CDR3 is built from 18 residues. The V end lost 2 bases, the J end lost 0 bases, and 17 bases lay between the germline ends. Germline-derived CDR1 and CDR2 are MNHEY and SVGEGT. CDR3 bases: TGTGCCAGCAGTTACGGCCCTCGGGGATGGAGCTCCTACAATGAGCAGTTCTTC. It is translated as CASSYGPRGWSSYNEQFF.

CDR3 residues: CASSAYRAGNTEAFF. The CDR3 DNA is TGTGCCAGCAGTGCATACAGGGCCGGGAACACTGAAGCTTTCTTT. The rearrangement uses TRBV28 and TRBJ1-1; possibly TRBD1 for D (6 bases). The V gene lost 5 bases and the J gene lost 1 base, with 14 bases spanning the gap. This CDR3 has 15 amino acids. In germline, CDR1 is MDHEN, CDR2 SYDVKM.

This clonotype was seen a handful of times. This chain uses TRBV7-6 with TRBJ1-2; unclear D gene. The CDR3 has 12 residues. Trimming stripped 8 bases from V and 2 bases from J, with 9 bases between. Per the germline V gene, CDR1 is SGHVS and CDR2 is FNYEAQ. CDR3 sequence reads: CASGATNYGYTF. The DNA for the CDR3 is TGTGCCAGCGGTGCTACGAACTATGGCTACACCTTC.

This clonotype was picked up a small number of times. This chain connects TRBV29-1 to TRBJ2-1; 15 bases align to TRBD2. Germline trimming cut 4 bases from V and 5 bases from J; bases unmatched to any gene: 3. The CDR3 runs to 15 residues. Looked up from germline, CDR1 is SQVTM and CDR2 is ANQGSEA. This CDR3 is CSVVGTSGRNNEQFF. As DNA, the CDR3 is TGCAGCGTTGTAGGGACTAGCGGGAGGAACAATGAGCAGTTCTTC.

To note about this clonotype: Mismatch with germline at one junction end may stem from a read error. This chain joins TRBV7-2 and TRBJ1-2; TRBD1 is a possible D gene (6 bases). Looked up from germline, CDR1 is SGHTA and CDR2 is FQGNSA. The CDR3 is 16 residues long. CDR3 amino acids: CASSLGVYRADYSYTF. In DNA, the CDR3 is TGTGCCAGTAGCTTAGGTGTTTACAGGGCGGACTATAGCTACACCTTC.

The rearrangement links TRBV12-3 or TRBV12-4 to TRBJ2-7, with a weak D call TRBD1 (5 bases). The last part of the DNA fits TRBJ2-5 better; the J call may be wrong. This CDR3 region has 16 residues. In nucleotides, the CDR3 is TGTGCCAGCAGTTCCACCTTGGGCAGGGTCCGAGAGACCCAGTACTTC. Translating gives CASSSTLGRVRETQYF.

The sample holds a few counts of this clonotype. CDR3 in amino acids: CSVSSSEGEQYF. The CDR3 coding sequence is TGCAGCGTTTCGTCTAGCGAGGGCGAGCAGTACTTC. The chain couples TRBV29-1 to TRBJ2-4, with a possible D match to TRBD2 (6 bases). The DNA end is more similar to TRBJ2-7, so the J call may be wrong. CDR1 and CDR2 from the germline V gene are SQVTM and ANQGSEA. CDR3 length equals 12 residues.

The J gene is TRBJ1-2, the V gene TRBV12-3 or TRBV12-4, with 7 nucleotides matching TRBD1. The J segment lost 7 bases and the V segment lost 8 bases, leaving 13 bases of the junction unmatched. The CDR3 has 14 amino acids. The CDR3 reads CASGPSTGAAGYTF. CDR3 nucleotide sequence: TGTGCCAGCGGGCCGAGTACAGGGGCGGCTGGCTACACCTTC.

This clonotype was observed a single time. The chain joins TRBV18 to TRBJ2-7; D is uncertain. The CDR3 consists of 12 residues. Germline V CDR1 and CDR2: KGHSH, LQKENI. Trimming cost V 6 bases and J 10 bases, with 16 bases left between them. The CDR3 sequence: CASSSDQSTQYF. The CDR3 DNA sequence: TGTGCCAGCTCTTCGGACCAGTCAACCCAGTACTTC. Looking up the rest from reference TRBV18 and TRBJ2-7 gives the full variable domain: NAGVMQNPRHLVRRRGQEARLRCSPMKGHSHVYWYRQLPEEGLKFMVYLQKENIIDESGMPKERFSAEFPKEGPSILRIQQVVRGDSAAYFCASSSDQSTQYFGPGTRLTVT.

This clonotype was detected once. The V and J genes are TRBV4-3 and TRBJ2-1; D remains ambiguous. With the DNA end fitting TRBJ2-7 better, the J assignment may be wrong. This CDR3 is built from 15 residues. The germline V gene has CDR1 LGHNA and CDR2 YSLEER. CDR3 nucleotide sequence: TGCGCCAGCCGCAACTATGTGAGCTCCTACAATGAGCAGTACTTC. It codes for CASRNYVSSYNEQYF.

This clonotype was observed a few times. The J gene is TRBJ1-2, the V gene TRBV29-1; D is perhaps TRBD1 (5 bases). Germline V gene sequence: CDR1 SQVTM, CDR2 ANQGSEA. Trimming took off 4 bases at V and 2 bases at J, with 11 bases between the two ends. There are 13 residues in the CDR3. CDR3 amino acids: CSVGVGGNYGYTF. Written as DNA, the CDR3 is TGCAGCGTTGGAGTTGGGGGGAACTATGGCTACACCTTC.

Only a few counts were recorded for this clonotype. V usage is TRBV10-3 and J usage is TRBJ2-5; D is possibly TRBD2 (5 bases). The CDR3 length is 15 residues. Looked up from germline, CDR1 is ENHRY and CDR2 is SYGVKD. The V and J ends lost 6 bases and 3 bases respectively, with 17 bases between them. CDR3 coding DNA: TGTGCCATCAGGAAAGACTTAGGACTGGAAGAGACCCAGTACTTC. Encoded protein: CAIRKDLGLEETQYF.

The chain employs TRBV12-3 or TRBV12-4 and TRBJ2-2; the match to TRBD1 covers 8 bases. J lost 4 bases, V lost 7 bases, and 5 bases had no gene match. The CDR3 has 14 amino acids. The CDR3 loop reads CASTVGQATGELFF. The CDR3 DNA reads as TGTGCCAGCACTGTGGGACAGGCCACCGGGGAGCTGTTTTTT.

The chain has TRBV9 and TRBJ1-4; TRBD1 might be the D (6 bases). Germline CDR1 is SGDLS and CDR2 is YYNGEE. Trimming left V 3 bases short and J 5 bases short, with 17 bases between. The CDR3 has 16 amino acids. CDR3: CASSGPQGMANEKLFF. CDR3 sequence (DNA): TGTGCCAGCAGCGGGCCCCAGGGGATGGCGAATGAAAAACTGTTTTTT.

Notes on this clonotype: A much larger clone lies a single base off, so this may be a read error. The rearrangement links TRBV7-9 to TRBJ2-7; D gene unclear. Germline-derived CDR1 and CDR2 are SEHNR and FQNEAQ (reference sequence). The CDR3 loop spans 11 amino acids. V lost 7 bases, J lost 7 bases, and 11 bases lay in between. The CDR3 loop is CASTNYNEQYF. The DNA for the CDR3 is TGTGCCAGCACCAACTACAATGAGCAGTACTTC.

The chain carries TRBV30 and TRBJ1-4; D might be TRBD1 (5 bases). Germline V gene data show CDR1 as GTSNPN and CDR2 as SVGIG (reference sequence). The V and J ends lost 3 bases and 4 bases respectively, with 12 bases between them. The CDR3 covers 14 residues. The DNA of the CDR3 is TGTGCCTGGAGGGGGGAGGACAATAATGAAAAACTGTTTTTT. Amino acids: CAWRGEDNNEKLFF.

This clonotype is a singleton in its sample. This rearrangement joins TRBV20-1 to TRBJ1-2, with D hard to call. The germline V and J ends were trimmed by 5 bases and 4 bases, with 11 bases remaining between them. The CDR3 is made up of 12 amino acids. Germline CDR1 is DFQATT and CDR2 is SNEGSKA (reference sequence). This chain's CDR3 is CSAVYSRYGYTF. CDR3 nucleotide sequence: TGCAGTGCTGTTTACAGTCGCTATGGCTACACCTTC.

The genes are TRBV7-9 and TRBJ1-1; 7 nucleotides match TRBD1. Germline values: CDR1 SEHNR, CDR2 FQNEAQ (reference sequence). With V trimmed by 6 bases and J by 1 base, 20 bases remained unmatched. The CDR3 covers 19 residues. CDR3 residues: CASSSAIILTGRTNTEAFF. The CDR3 DNA sequence: TGTGCCAGCAGTTCCGCCATAATATTGACAGGGAGAACGAACACTGAAGCTTTCTTT.

This clonotype was found a few times. The rearrangement joins TRBV6-1 to TRBJ2-1; 9 nucleotides line up with TRBD2. This CDR3 comprises 16 residues. After removal of 6 bases from V and 1 base from J, the junction contained 7 bases not matched to a gene. Germline V gene lookup returns CDR1 MNHNS and CDR2 SASEGT. CDR3: CASRNSGRRSYNEQFF. CDR3 nucleotide sequence: TGTGCCAGCAGAAATAGCGGGAGACGGTCCTACAATGAGCAGTTCTTC.

This clonotype was counted a few times. The chain is built from TRBV20-1 and TRBJ1-4, with D unclear. The CDR3 covers 15 residues. Trimming cost V 0 bases and J 8 bases, with 16 bases left between them. The V gene's germline CDR1 is DFQATT and CDR2 SNEGSKA (reference sequence). The DNA of the CDR3 is TGCAGTGCTAGAGATTCCAGGAGGTTAGGGGAAAAACTGTTTTTT. The encoded protein is CSARDSRRLGEKLFF.

The chain joins TRBV5-4 to TRBJ2-2, with TRBD2 matching over 12 bases. The trim removed 4 bases at V and 5 bases at J, leaving 3 bases unmatched. In germline, CDR1 is SGHNT, CDR2 YYREEE (reference sequence). This CDR3 is 15 amino acids long. This CDR3 reads CASSRTSGKTGELFF. CDR3 in DNA: TGTGCCAGCAGCCGGACTAGCGGGAAAACCGGGGAGCTGTTTTTT.

This clonotype turned up a few times. The rearrangement joins TRBV6-1 to TRBJ1-2, with D possibly being TRBD1 (6 bases). Germline assignment: CDR1 MNHNS and CDR2 SASEGT. The germline V and J ends were trimmed by 2 bases and 7 bases, with 17 bases remaining between them. The CDR3 loop spans 15 amino acids. In nucleotides, the CDR3 is TGTGCCAGCAGTGAAAATCAAGCAGGGGTATTTGGCTACACCTTC. It codes for CASSENQAGVFGYTF.

This clonotype occurred a few times. The rearrangement joins TRBV6-1 to TRBJ2-7, with 11 bases aligning to TRBD2. The CDR3 is made up of 15 amino acids. Germline V gene sequence: CDR1 MNHNS, CDR2 SASEGT. The junction had 6 bases not matched to a gene; V was cut back by 6 bases and J by 2 bases. DNA of the CDR3: TGTGCCAGCAGCCAGACTAGCGGGACCGCCTACGAGCAGTACTTC. Translating it yields CASSQTSGTAYEQYF.

V gene TRBV5-1 combines with J gene TRBJ2-3, with 7 positions matching TRBD1. The CDR3 extends over 16 amino acids. Germline V lookup: CDR1 SGHRS, CDR2 YFSETQ. V was clipped by 4 bases and J by 0 bases; unmatched bases: 8. The chain's CDR3 is CASSRTGEPSTDTQYF. In DNA, the CDR3 is TGCGCCAGCAGCCGGACAGGAGAGCCCAGCACAGATACGCAGTATTTT.